This T cell receptor (beta chain) was observed in a study of blood T cell repertoires in COVID-19 (dated by TCRdb to about 2020). As for the study more broadly: Collaborator samples came from the United States, Italy and Spain and covered acute and convalescent phases of COVID-19. The material from the prospective study consisted of cDNA or gDNA derived from T cells, B-cell-depleted T cells, or PBMCs. Deeply sampled blood TCRbeta repertoires from subjects exposed to, actively infected with, or recovered from COVID-19 were included in the dataset. The repertoires were released in a freely available public database intended as a resource for research on the immune response to SARS-CoV-2. Samples were obtained from the ongoing ImmuneRACE study (first 160 participants) and from 1,254 subjects provided by 6 global collaborators. Sample metadata almost always included a de-identified subject ID, COVID-19 status, age in years and sex. HLA class I and class II types, where available, came from metadata supplied by the sample provider rather than from assay-based typing.

Worth noting for this clone: It has no known antigen specificity. No quality values exist for individual bases; no much larger clone is one base distant.

The immunoSEQ Assay, a bias-controlled multiplex PCR, was used to amplify TCRbeta CDR3 regions from genomic DNA. The authors' analysis ran thus. Within the assay, amplification of reference gene primers was used to estimate how many nucleated cells each sample contained. Sequence reads were collapsed and filtered to measure the absolute abundance of every unique TCRbeta CDR3 rearrangement. For each sample, productive Simpson clonality was calculated as the square root of Simpson's diversity index over productive rearrangements. Held by TCRdb, this immuneACCESS table contains in-frame sequences only and omits some clones. Under half of the omission traces to an unresolved V gene where checked; the cause of the rest is unknown. The V and J calls and clone size are taken from that table; D and trimming were inferred from the DNA. The sample includes nearly 45,000 clones, with about 85% observed a single time. The ten largest account for about a third of the sample.

Whole blood was collected in K2EDTA tubes by collaborating institutions according to the institutions' own protocols. For TCRbeta analysis, collaborators shipped samples in one of three forms: frozen whole blood, isolated PBMCs, or DNA extracted from either of those sample types. The paper as a whole reports these results and caveats: Clinical and demographic metadata were provided uncurated, with the amount varying by source and participant.

V is pared back by 1 base and J by 1 base, with 18 bases lying between the germline termini. From a lookup of the germline V gene, CDR1 and CDR2 are MGHRA and YSYEKL. From its cysteine to its phenylalanine, the CDR3 spans 18 amino acids. Solely the CDR3 DNA is kept, with 54 bases framed from the first base. The chain couples TRBV4-1 to TRBJ2-3, and the D gene may be TRBD2, 6 bases matching. This receptor was obtained from a woman older than 75 with acute or convalescent COVID-19. Sequencing input: peripheral blood. The bases read TGCGCCAGCAGCCAAGTTTTGGGAGGTCCCGTGCGCACAGATACGCAGTATTTT. This encodes CASSQVLGGPVRTDTQYF.